One sample yielded the 28 T cell receptor beta chains listed below, sequenced in a study of shared clonotypes between healthy human individuals. Profiling relied on immunoSEQ multiplex PCR, and the TCRdb table lists in-frame clones only, not all of them. The table lists 450,000 to 500,000 clones, 79% of them singletons. The sample consisted of PBMCs. These receptors originate from a woman between 40 and 55 years old in good health. Some clones in this sample may be carry-over from other donors' samples.

J is TRBJ1-1 and V is TRBV21-1; the table's D call, TRBD1, has no DNA check behind it. TRBV21-1 is given as a pseudogene. This CDR3 region has 18 residues. This CDR3 is CASSKVVGQGPWGTEAFF. CDR3 nucleotides: TGTGCCAGCAGCAAAGTCGTAGGACAGGGCCCTTGGGGCACTGAAGCTTTCTTT.

The CDR3 nucleotides are TGCGCCAGCAGCCAAAGGACAGGGGATTACGAGCAGTACTTC. Its translation is CASSQRTGDYEQYF. This chain links TRBV4-3 with TRBJ2-7; 9 positions match TRBD1. Germline CDR1 LGHNA, CDR2 YSLEER. J gave up 4 bases and V 2 bases, and 3 bases lay outside the gene matches. This CDR3 comprises 14 residues.

V gene TRBV11-2 combines with J gene TRBJ2-7; D might be TRBD2 (7 bases). The CDR3 consists of 15 residues. V was shortened by 5 bases and J by 3 bases, with 17 bases between the two germline ends. Per germline, CDR1 SGHAT and CDR2 FQNNGV. CDR3 DNA: TGTGCCAGCAGCACCTTTTGGGGAGGGGGCTACGAGCAGTACTTC. The encoded protein is CASSTFWGGGYEQYF.

V and J are TRBV15 and TRBJ1-3; no reliable D call. V lost 6 bases, J lost 2 bases, and 5 bases lay in between. The CDR3 totals 12 residues. Germline CDR1 and CDR2: LNHNV and YYDKDF (reference sequence). The CDR3 loop is CATRTAGNTIYF. CDR3 nucleotides: TGTGCCACCAGAACCGCTGGAAACACCATATATTTT.

J is TRBJ2-5 and V is TRBV19, with 10 bases lining up with TRBD2. Germline V gives CDR1 LNHDA, CDR2 SQIVND (reference sequence). CDR3 length: 14 amino acids. V trimming: 5 bases; J trimming: 3 bases; junction bases outside the gene matches: 3. CDR3 in amino acids: CASSLGLAEETQYF. The CDR3 DNA sequence: TGTGCCAGTAGTCTCGGACTAGCGGAAGAGACCCAGTACTTC.

The chain links TRBV28 to TRBJ1-1; D not resolved. The CDR3 is made up of 12 amino acids. The ends were cut back, 2 bases at V and 10 bases at J, with 11 bases in the middle. From germline, CDR1 is MDHEN and CDR2 SYDVKM. This chain's CDR3 is CASSLSRERAFF. The CDR3 bases are TGTGCCAGCAGTTTAAGTAGGGAGAGAGCTTTCTTT.

This chain links TRBV27 with TRBJ1-5; 7 bases align to TRBD1. CDR1 and CDR2 from the germline V gene are MNHEY and SMNVEV (reference sequence). This CDR3 contains 13 residues. The V and J ends lost 10 bases and 5 bases, in that order; junction bases with no gene match: 8. The CDR3 loop is CATSTGPYQPQHF. In nucleotides, the CDR3 is TGTGCCACCTCGACAGGGCCCTATCAGCCCCAGCATTTT.

The chain recombines TRBV27 with TRBJ1-3; perhaps TRBD1 as D (5 bases). Germline V gene data show CDR1 as MNHEY and CDR2 as SMNVEV (reference sequence). Trimming removed 0 bases from V and 3 bases from J, with 6 bases in between. The length of the CDR3 is 14 residues. CDR3 in amino acids: CASSLSGGGNTIYF. The CDR3 coding sequence is TGTGCCAGCAGTTTATCGGGGGGTGGAAACACCATATATTTT.

There are many counts of this clone. The chain is built from TRBV28 and TRBJ2-1; D remains unclear. Germline V gene lookup returns CDR1 MDHEN and CDR2 SYDVKM. With 4 bases removed from V and 8 bases from J, the gap between germline ends came to 12 bases. This CDR3 contains 13 residues. CDR3 amino acids: CASSSTQWYEQFF. CDR3 sequence (DNA): TGTGCCAGCAGTTCCACACAGTGGTATGAGCAGTTCTTC.

The chain uses TRBV10-3 and TRBJ2-2; 8 bases agree with TRBD1. Germline V CDR1 and CDR2: ENHRY, SYGVKD. CDR3 size: 16 residues. V lost 6 bases to trimming and J lost 0 bases; unmatched junction nucleotides: 6. The CDR3 nucleotides read TGTGCCATCAGCCCCACGGGACAGGCGAACACCGGGGAGCTGTTTTTT. It yields the protein CAISPTGQANTGELFF.

The rearrangement joins TRBV5-4 to TRBJ2-7; D may match TRBD1 or TRBD2 (6 bases each). CDR3 length: 13 residues. CDR1 and CDR2 (germline): SGHNT, YYREEE (reference sequence). V dropped 0 bases and J dropped 5 bases, with 9 bases sitting between them. DNA of the CDR3: TGTGCCAGCAGCTTGGGGGGGGCGAACGAGCAGTACTTC. Protein: CASSLGGANEQYF.

The rearrangement links TRBV27 to TRBJ2-1, with D possibly matching TRBD1 (6 bases). The V gene lost 3 bases and the J gene lost 3 bases, with 12 bases spanning the gap. Per the germline V gene, CDR1 is MNHEY and CDR2 is SMNVEV (reference sequence). CDR3 length: 15 residues. The CDR3 here is CASSLSQGFYNEQFF. The CDR3 DNA reads TGTGCCAGCAGTTTGTCGCAGGGGTTCTACAATGAGCAGTTCTTC.

This clone appeared a few times. The chain has TRBV11-2 and TRBJ2-5, with 10 bases matching TRBD1. The length of the CDR3 is 15 residues. The trim removed 4 bases at V and 4 bases at J, leaving 6 bases unmatched. CDR1 is SGHAT and CDR2 is FQNNGV in the germline V gene. The CDR3 sequence: CASSSTGQGTETQYF. For the CDR3, the DNA is TGTGCCAGCAGCTCCACGGGACAGGGGACAGAGACCCAGTACTTC.

The chain is built from TRBV7-9 and TRBJ2-4; a weak D match, TRBD1 (5 bases). The V and J ends lost 7 bases and 3 bases respectively, with 16 bases between them. Germline V lookup: CDR1 SEHNR, CDR2 FQNEAQ (reference sequence). The CDR3 consists of 15 residues. Here the CDR3 DNA reads TGTGCCAGCACCCCTCAGACAGCGAGCAAAAACATTCAGTACTTC. It is translated as CASTPQTASKNIQYF.

The V call is TRBV10-2, the J call TRBJ1-4, with a possible D match to TRBD1 (5 bases). This CDR3 comprises 15 residues. Germline CDR1 WSHSY, CDR2 SAAADI. The V end was cut by 2 bases, the J end by 4 bases, with 11 bases between. The CDR3 spells CASSERRQLNEKLFF. Here the CDR3 DNA reads TGCGCCAGCAGTGAGCGACGACAGCTTAATGAAAAACTGTTTTTT.

The J gene is TRBJ2-3, the V gene TRBV19; TRBD2 might be the D (5 bases). The CDR3 spans 9 residues. Germline loops: CDR1 LNHDA, CDR2 SQIVND (reference sequence). This CDR3 reads CPGEDTQYF. The CDR3 DNA sequence: TGTCCCGGGGAGGATACGCAGTATTTT.

J is TRBJ1-5 and V is TRBV15, with D uncertain. V dropped 0 bases and J dropped 4 bases, with 13 bases sitting between them. The CDR3 length is 16 residues. CDR1 and CDR2 (germline): LNHNV, YYDKDF (reference sequence). DNA of the CDR3: TGTGCCACCAGCAGAGATGCGGGGATGAGGAATCAGCCCCAGCATTTT. Amino acids: CATSRDAGMRNQPQHF.

The V gene is TRBV10-1, the J gene TRBJ2-2; 8 bases are shared with TRBD2. Germline V lookup: CDR1 WNHNN, CDR2 SYGVQD (reference sequence). Trimming cost V 8 bases and J 6 bases; bases outside gene matches: 5. The CDR3 is 13 amino acids. The CDR3 spells CASGPGGAGELFF. CDR3 in DNA: TGCGCCAGCGGCCCCGGGGGGGCCGGGGAGCTGTTTTTT.

V usage is TRBV18 and J usage is TRBJ2-1, with D possibly being TRBD1 (6 bases). CDR3 length equals 15 residues. The germline gives CDR1 KGHSH, CDR2 LQKENI. The V end was cut by 1 base, the J end by 6 bases, with 13 bases between. In DNA, the CDR3 is TGTGCCAGCTCACCACGTAATACAGGGTTCAATGAGCAGTTCTTC. It yields the protein CASSPRNTGFNEQFF. Combining the CDR3 with reference TRBV18 and TRBJ2-1 gives the whole variable domain NAGVMQNPRHLVRRRGQEARLRCSPMKGHSHVYWYRQLPEEGLKFMVYLQKENIIDESGMPKERFSAEFPKEGPSILRIQQVVRGDSAAYFCASSPRNTGFNEQFFGPGTRLTVL.

The genes are TRBV11-3 and TRBJ2-7; the D gene is possibly TRBD2 (6 bases). Per germline, CDR1 SGHNT and CDR2 YENEEA. This CDR3 is built from 13 residues. Trimming took off 1 base at V and 6 bases at J, with 10 bases between the two ends. CDR3 sequence: CASSLGLDGEQYF. CDR3 in DNA: TGTGCCAGCAGCTTAGGACTAGACGGCGAGCAGTACTTC.

The chain recombines TRBV7-8 with TRBJ2-7; D is possibly TRBD1 (5 bases). The V and J ends lost 7 bases and 4 bases respectively, with 20 bases between them. Germline CDR1 SGHVS, CDR2 FQNEAQ. This CDR3 has 15 amino acids. The CDR3 loop is CASTLGPSNVYEQYF. The CDR3 DNA follows: TGTGCCAGCACCTTGGGGCCCTCCAATGTGTACGAGCAGTACTTC.

This chain connects TRBV15 to TRBJ2-3; the D gene is possibly TRBD2 (5 bases). Per the germline V gene, CDR1 is LNHNV and CDR2 is YYDKDF (reference sequence). The CDR3 totals 15 residues. V gave up 3 bases and J gave up 0 bases, with 10 bases separating them. This chain's CDR3 is CATSSRRESTDTQYF. The CDR3 coding sequence is TGTGCCACCAGCAGTAGACGGGAAAGCACAGATACGCAGTATTTT.

This rearrangement joins TRBV4-3 to TRBJ2-5, with a tentative D call TRBD2 (5 bases). This CDR3 contains 13 residues. Trimming pared 0 bases from V and 5 bases from J, leaving 7 bases between. CDR1 is LGHNA and CDR2 is YSLEER in the germline V gene. The CDR3 region has the DNA TGCGCCAGCAGCCAAGAACGGAGGGAGACCCAGTACTTC. It is translated as CASSQERRETQYF.

This rearrangement joins TRBV19 to TRBJ2-5, with 9 bases lining up with TRBD2. CDR3 length: 17 residues. The germline V gene has CDR1 LNHDA and CDR2 SQIVND (reference sequence). With V trimmed by 3 bases and J by 7 bases, 15 bases remained unmatched. The CDR3 coding sequence is TGTGCCAGTAGTATTCTCCTGACGCCGGGACTAGCAGGGACCCAGTACTTC. Its protein is CASSILLTPGLAGTQYF.

The V call is TRBV5-5, the J call TRBJ2-7; TRBD2 matches 16 bases. CDR1 and CDR2 from the germline V gene are SGHKS and YYEKEE (reference sequence). Unmatched junction bases numbered 9, after V lost 3 bases and J lost 6 bases. CDR3 size: 17 residues. CDR3 region: CASSSQGLAGGPSEQYF. DNA for the CDR3: TGTGCCAGCAGCTCCCAGGGACTAGCGGGAGGGCCTTCCGAGCAGTACTTC.

The V gene is TRBV29-1, the J gene TRBJ2-7; 9 nucleotides align to TRBD1. In germline, CDR1 is SQVTM, CDR2 ANQGSEA. The CDR3 has 16 residues. With V trimmed by 4 bases and J by 0 bases, 10 bases remained unmatched. Here the CDR3 DNA reads TGCAGCGTTGGCCGTGTGGGGACAGGGAGCTCCTACGAGCAGTACTTC. It yields the protein CSVGRVGTGSSYEQYF.

The chain recombines TRBV19 with TRBJ1-5; TRBD1 agrees at 7 bases. V lost 5 bases, J lost 7 bases, and 11 bases stayed unmatched. The germline gives CDR1 LNHDA, CDR2 SQIVND (reference sequence). The CDR3 totals 15 residues. CDR3 sequence: CASSSPYRGRQPQHF. The CDR3 DNA follows: TGTGCCAGTAGTTCCCCGTACAGGGGACGGCAGCCCCAGCATTTT.

The chain couples TRBV20-1 to TRBJ2-7; maybe TRBD1 (6 bases). CDR1 DFQATT and CDR2 SNEGSKA come from the germline V gene (reference sequence). CDR3 length: 10 residues. CDR3 coding DNA: TGCCCCCCGCTGGGGGCTGAGCAGTACTTC. It translates to CPPLGAEQYF.